This T cell receptor (beta chain) emerged from a study of response to subunit inactivated influenza vaccine. The study, taken as a whole, reports: Authors suggested each seasonal influenza vaccination recruits few new T cells.

This clonotype came up a few times. No antigen is known for it. Germline V lookup: CDR1 SEHNR, CDR2 FQNEAQ (reference sequence). This CDR3 spans 15 amino acids. V shed 3 bases, J shed 7 bases, and the junction held 8 bases outside the gene matches. TCRdb independently ran MiXCR on the RT-PCR reads; one entry per CDR3 protein. This sample has 150,000 to 200,000 distinct CDR3 sequences, with 9.2% found just once. Material: non-naive T cells sorted from PBMCs, obtained on the day of vaccination. This chain connects TRBV7-9 to TRBJ1-4; TRBD1 aligns across 7 bases. The TCR comes from a man aged 45-65 years who received an inactivated influenza vaccine. CDR3 loop: CASSLLTGQGEKLFF. Here the CDR3 DNA reads TGTGCCAGCAGCTTGCTGACAGGGCAAGGTGAAAAACTGTTTTTT.